This TCR beta chain derives from a study of blood T cell repertoires in COVID-19. Study as a whole: COVID-19 samples collected from the United States, Italy and Spain covered acute and convalescent phases. In each case, the material was cDNA or gDNA derived from T cells, B-cell-depleted T cells, or PBMCs.

In the study's own analysis: Scientists estimated how many nucleated cells there were by amplifying reference gene primers. Sequencing used immunoSEQ multiplex PCR; TCRdb keeps in-frame clones, though not all of them. D and trimming come from the DNA, and the V and J calls and clone size come from that table. The sample has 200,000 to 250,000 clones, around nine tenths seen once. Germline trimming cut 1 base from V and 3 bases from J; bases unmatched to any gene: 0. The length of the CDR3 is 15 residues. The germline gives CDR1 SSHAT, CDR2 FNYEAQ (reference sequence). This clonotype was sampled from a woman aged 18 to 35 who had recovered from COVID-19. Sequencing was performed on peripheral blood. The chain carries TRBV7-7 and TRBJ2-1; 10 bases agree with TRBD2. CDR3 sequence reads: CASSLGTSGYNEQFF. CDR3 sequence (DNA): TGTGCCAGCAGCTTAGGGACTAGCGGCTACAATGAGCAGTTCTTC.